This T cell receptor beta chain appears in the sequencing data of a study of blood T cell repertoires in COVID-19. CDR1 and CDR2 from the germline V gene are SGHRS and YFSETQ. This CDR3 has 15 residues. V shed 4 bases and J shed 8 bases, with 18 bases lying between them. The method was immunoSEQ multiplex PCR; TCRdb's version includes in-frame clones alone and lacks a portion of them. The sample holds roughly 180,000 clones, approximately 89% seen once. The origin of this receptor is a woman aged 60 to 75 with acute or convalescent COVID-19. The sample was peripheral blood. This sequence joins TRBV5-1 and TRBJ2-2, with D perhaps TRBD2 (5 bases). This CDR3 is CASSPGLAGEGELFF. CDR3 coding DNA: TGCGCCAGCAGCCCCGGTCTAGCAGGTGAAGGGGAGCTGTTTTTT. Together with reference TRBV5-1 and TRBJ2-2, the CDR3 gives the full variable domain: KAGVTQTPRYLIKTRGQQVTLSCSPISGHRSVSWYQQTPGQGLQFLFEYFSETQRNKGNFPGRFSGRQFSNSRSEMNVSTLELGDSALYLCASSPGLAGEGELFFGEGSRLTVL.